This TCR beta chain was observed in a study of cytomegalovirus exposure and HLA in healthy donors. Points on this clone: Its specificity is not known.

Whole-study findings and limits: As was reported, the classifier diagnosed cytomegalovirus status with high specificity and sensitivity. Cytomegalovirus-associated status was assigned to approximately 160 TCR beta chains.

Trimming stripped 5 bases from V and 5 bases from J, with 14 bases between. Germline assignment: CDR1 MNHNS and CDR2 SASEGT. The CDR3 has 14 amino acids. This table comes from immunoSEQ multiplex PCR, and its TCRdb copy is limited to in-frame clones, with some not included. The repertoire holds over 35,000 clones, with over 85% as singletons. The chain carries TRBV6-1 and TRBJ2-3; D not certain. The sequence derives from a man aged 18 to 30 in good health and CMV-seronegative. The sample comprised PBMCs. This CDR3 is CASSYIGDVDTQYF. CDR3 nucleotides: TGTGCCAGCAGTTATATAGGAGATGTAGATACGCAGTATTTT.